The T cell receptor (beta chain) described here comes from a study of CD8 T cells in Susac syndrome. An amount of RNA that ranged from roughly 0.45 to 1 ug was reverse transcribed with random hexamers. Across 54 Vbeta and 13 Jbeta, TCR beta CDR3 was amplified with immunoSEQ multiplex PCR. MiXCR, applied by TCRdb to the immunoSEQ multiplex PCR reads, yields one record per CDR3 protein. The sample consists of over 100,000 distinct CDR3 sequences, roughly 97% of them appearing once. Deletions cut 7 bases from V and 7 bases from J, with 19 bases between. This CDR3 has 14 amino acids. The clonotype was recovered from a human donor in good health. V is TRBV12-3 or TRBV12-4 and J is TRBJ1-2; TRBD1 might be the D (6 bases). Sequenced: CD4+ T cells from PBMCs. In DNA, the CDR3 is TGTGCCAGCATTATACGGGGCAGGGGCTCTGGCTACACCTTC. This encodes CASIIRGRGSGYTF.